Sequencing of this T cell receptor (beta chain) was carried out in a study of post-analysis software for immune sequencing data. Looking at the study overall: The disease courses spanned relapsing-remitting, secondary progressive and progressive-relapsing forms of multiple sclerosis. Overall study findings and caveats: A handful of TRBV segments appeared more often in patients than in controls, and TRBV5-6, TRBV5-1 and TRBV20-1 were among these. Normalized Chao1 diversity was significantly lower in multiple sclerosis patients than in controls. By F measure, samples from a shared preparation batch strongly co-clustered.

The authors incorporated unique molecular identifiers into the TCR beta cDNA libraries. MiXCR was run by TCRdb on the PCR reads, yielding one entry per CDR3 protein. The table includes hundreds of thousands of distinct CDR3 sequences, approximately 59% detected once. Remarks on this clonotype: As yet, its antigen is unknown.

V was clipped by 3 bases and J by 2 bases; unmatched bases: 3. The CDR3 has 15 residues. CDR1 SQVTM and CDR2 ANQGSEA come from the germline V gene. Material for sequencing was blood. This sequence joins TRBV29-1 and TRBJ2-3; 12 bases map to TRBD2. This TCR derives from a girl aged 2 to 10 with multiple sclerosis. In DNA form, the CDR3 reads TGCAGCGTTGACCGGACTAGCGGGACCACAGATACGCAGTATTTT. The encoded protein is CSVDRTSGTTDTQYF.